The 26 T cell receptor beta chains below all came from one sample that was sequenced in a study of blood T cells in healthy people across ages. Then a second PCR, running roughly 7 to 12 cycles, was carried out with a sample-barcoded 5' primer and a J-beta primer mix. Each CDR3 protein is one row after TCRdb ran MiXCR on the 5' RACE reads. The sample carries about 730,000 distinct CDR3 sequences, approximately 39% recorded once. The sequenced material came from blood. These receptors all come from a woman aged 55-69 years in good health.

This sequence joins TRBV18 and TRBJ2-1; 10 bases match TRBD2. Trimming cost V 5 bases and J 6 bases; bases outside gene matches: 7. This CDR3 contains 15 residues. The germline V gene has CDR1 KGHSH and CDR2 LQKENI. In DNA form, the CDR3 reads TGTGCCAGCTCATCTAAGCGGGAGGGAGGCAATGAGCAGTTCTTC. Residues: CASSSKREGGNEQFF.

This clonotype was recorded many times. The rearrangement joins TRBV28 to TRBJ2-7, with TRBD1 matching 7 bases. This CDR3 region has 12 residues. With 5 bases clipped from V and 5 bases from J, the junction kept 3 bases outside the gene matches. CDR1 is MDHEN and CDR2 is SYDVKM in the germline V gene. DNA for the CDR3: TGTGCCAGCAGTCAGGACAGGAACGAGCAGTACTTC. Amino acids: CASSQDRNEQYF.

The chain links TRBV5-6 to TRBJ2-7; D unresolved. The germline gives CDR1 SGHDT, CDR2 YYEEEE. The CDR3 sequence is 14 residues long. Deletions cut 0 bases from V and 0 bases from J, with 7 bases between. The CDR3 loop reads CASSLAANSYEQYF. For the CDR3, the DNA is TGTGCCAGCAGCTTGGCTGCGAACTCCTACGAGCAGTACTTC. The whole variable domain, filled in from reference TRBV5-6 and TRBJ2-7, reads DAGVTQSPTHLIKTRGQQVTLRCSPKSGHDTVSWYQQALGQGPQFIFQYYEEEERQRGNFPDRFSGHQFPNYSSELNVNALLLGDSALYLCASSLAANSYEQYFGPGTRLTVT.

This clonotype was seen many times. V and J are TRBV20-1 and TRBJ1-6, with D possibly TRBD1 on 6 matching bases. Germline V gene sequence: CDR1 DFQATT, CDR2 SNEGSKA (reference sequence). The CDR3 is made up of 15 amino acids. The V end lost 0 bases, the J end lost 1 base, and 7 bases lay between the germline ends. The CDR3 DNA follows: TGCAGTGCTAGAGATGGACAGTCCTATAATTCACCCCTCCACTTT. It yields the protein CSARDGQSYNSPLHF.

This clonotype was counted a few times. V gene TRBV7-9 combines with J gene TRBJ1-1, with no clear D. Germline CDR1 and CDR2: SEHNR and FQNEAQ (reference sequence). V lost 2 bases, J lost 1 base, and 8 bases lay in between. The CDR3 covers 14 residues. CDR3 residues: CASSLIPGNTEAFF. CDR3 in DNA: TGTGCCAGCAGCTTAATCCCAGGGAACACTGAAGCTTTCTTT.

The chain links TRBV11-3 to TRBJ2-1; TRBD2 agrees at 7 bases. V lost 1 base and J lost 4; bases outside the gene matches: 7. From germline, CDR1 is SGHNT and CDR2 YENEEA. The CDR3 spans 16 residues. Here the CDR3 reads CASSLGGGGHYNEQFF. CDR3 DNA: TGTGCCAGCAGCTTAGGGGGCGGGGGTCATTACAATGAGCAGTTCTTC. The full variable domain, in which reference TRBV11-3 and TRBJ2-1 provide the parts outside the CDR3, is EAGVVQSPRYKIIEKKQPVAFWCNPISGHNTLYWYLQNLGQGPELLIRYENEEAVDDSQLPKDRFSAERLKGVDSTLKIQPAELGDSAVYLCASSLGGGGHYNEQFFGPGTRLTVL.

As for this clonotype: This clone may be a read error of a much larger clone one base away. The genes are TRBV3-1 and TRBJ2-7; weak D call: TRBD2 (5 bases). Trimming pared 6 bases from V and 4 bases from J, leaving 19 bases between. The CDR3 consists of 15 residues. Per germline, CDR1 LGHDT and CDR2 YNNKEL (reference sequence). The CDR3 sequence is CASSPRFQEAYEQYF. DNA of the CDR3: TGTGCCAGCAGTCCAAGATTCCAGGAGGCGTACGAGCAGTACTTC.

The chain combines TRBV12-3 or TRBV12-4 with TRBJ2-7, with 7 bases fitting TRBD2. Trimming cost V 3 bases and J 4 bases; bases outside gene matches: 6. The CDR3 spans 14 residues. The CDR3 DNA follows: TGTGCCAGCAGTTTGGGGAGGGACTGGTACGAGCAGTACTTC. It translates to CASSLGRDWYEQYF.

The genes are TRBV20-1 and TRBJ2-7; either TRBD1 or TRBD2 may fit D (6 bases each). V lost 0 bases and J 4 bases, leaving 13 bases between the germline ends. CDR1 is DFQATT and CDR2 is SNEGSKA in the germline V gene (reference sequence). CDR3 size: 14 residues. CDR3 residues: CSAREGGGGYEQYF. The CDR3, as DNA: TGCAGTGCTAGAGAGGGTGGAGGGGGGTACGAGCAGTACTTC.

The V call is TRBV7-8, the J call TRBJ2-1; 7 bases map to TRBD2. CDR1 SGHVS and CDR2 FQNEAQ come from the germline V gene. The CDR3 loop spans 14 amino acids. J was trimmed by 2 bases and V by 5 bases; bases with no gene match: 3. The CDR3, as DNA: TGTGCCAGCAGCCTACTAGCGACCTACAATGAGCAGTTCTTC. Translated, it gives CASSLLATYNEQFF.

This clonotype showed up just a few times. The chain joins TRBV7-2 to TRBJ2-2, with D possibly TRBD1 on 6 matching bases. In germline, CDR1 is SGHTA, CDR2 FQGNSA. V lost 5 bases and J lost 5, with 12 bases in between. The CDR3 is made up of 14 amino acids. This chain's CDR3 is CASSVTGKTGELFF. CDR3 nucleotide sequence: TGTGCCAGCAGCGTAACAGGGAAAACCGGGGAGCTGTTTTTT.

This clonotype occurred a few times. The chain couples TRBV18 to TRBJ2-5; the match to TRBD2 covers 9 bases. The CDR3 runs 16 residues. V shed 6 bases, J shed 1 base, and the junction held 9 bases outside the gene matches. The V gene's germline CDR1 is KGHSH and CDR2 LQKENI. The CDR3 protein is CASSSRSGGLQETQYF. As DNA, the CDR3 is TGTGCCAGCTCCTCCCGTAGCGGGGGACTCCAAGAGACCCAGTACTTC.

This clonotype was detected only a few times. V gene TRBV5-5 combines with J gene TRBJ2-5; D is unresolved. This CDR3 spans 13 amino acids. The V and J ends lost 0 bases and 2 bases respectively, with 5 bases between them. Germline V gives CDR1 SGHKS, CDR2 YYEKEE (reference sequence). The CDR3 bases are TGTGCCAGCAGCTTGGCTACTCAAGAGACCCAGTACTTC. Translation gives CASSLATQETQYF.

A few counts support this clonotype. The chain uses TRBV10-3 and TRBJ2-1; TRBD1 or TRBD2 may be the D gene (5 bases each). This CDR3 is built from 12 residues. Germline-derived CDR1 and CDR2 are ENHRY and SYGVKD. V dropped 6 bases and J dropped 13 bases, with 16 bases sitting between them. The CDR3 DNA sequence: TGTGCCATCAGGAGGGCCGGGACCGACCAGTTCTTC. Residues: CAIRRAGTDQFF.

A single count supports this clonotype. The V gene is TRBV20-1, the J gene TRBJ2-5, with D hard to call. Germline CDR1 DFQATT, CDR2 SNEGSKA (reference sequence). The CDR3 extends over 11 amino acids. V lost 5 bases, J lost 11 bases, and 15 bases lay in between. The CDR3 loop is CSASKGYKQYF. The DNA for the CDR3 is TGCAGTGCTTCAAAGGGCTACAAGCAGTACTTC.

The table lists this clonotype with many counts. Written as DNA, the CDR3 is TGCGCCAGCAGCCAAGATCCCTGGACAGGGGGCTCTTCGGACACTGAAGCTTTCTTT. This translates into CASSQDPWTGGSSDTEAFF. The chain joins TRBV4-1 to TRBJ1-1; 11 bases match TRBD1. The V segment lost 0 bases and the J segment 3 bases; nucleotides outside the gene matches: 12. The length of the CDR3 is 19 residues. Germline loops: CDR1 MGHRA, CDR2 YSYEKL.

A note on this clonotype: A read error may be the cause here, since a much bigger clone is one base away. V and J are TRBV7-9 and TRBJ2-7; 7 bases are shared with TRBD2. Germline trimming cut 3 bases from V and 2 bases from J; bases unmatched to any gene: 4. Germline V gene data show CDR1 as SEHNR and CDR2 as FQNEAQ (reference sequence). The CDR3 has 14 amino acids. The CDR3 spells CASSFGLVAYEQYF. The CDR3 DNA reads TGTGCCAGCAGCTTCGGACTAGTAGCCTACGAGCAGTACTTC.

On this clonotype: This may be a read error: a much more frequent sequence differs by one nucleotide. The chain couples TRBV9 to TRBJ2-4; TRBD2 agrees at 11 bases. CDR3 length: 15 residues. With 3 bases clipped from V and 15 bases from J, the junction kept 14 bases outside the gene matches. Germline V lookup: CDR1 SGDLS, CDR2 YYNGEE. The CDR3 sequence is CASSGTSGGWENRYF. CDR3 sequence (DNA): TGTGCCAGCAGCGGAACTAGCGGGGGTTGGGAGAACCGGTACTTC.

V usage is TRBV5-1 and J usage is TRBJ2-1; 9 nucleotides line up with TRBD1. In germline, CDR1 is SGHRS, CDR2 YFSETQ. J lost 7 bases, V lost 4 bases, and 6 bases had no gene match. This CDR3 has 14 amino acids. The CDR3 coding sequence is TGCGCCAGCAGCGCCGGGACAGGGTGGAATGAGCAGTTCTTC. It yields the protein CASSAGTGWNEQFF.

This clonotype was detected only a few times. The rearrangement uses TRBV12-3 or TRBV12-4 and TRBJ1-2, with D unclear. The V end lost 8 bases, the J end lost 4 bases, and 14 bases lay between the germline ends. This CDR3 has 13 residues. In nucleotides, the CDR3 is TGTGCCAGCGGATTGGGTGGCCTCTATGGCTACACCTTC. The encoded protein is CASGLGGLYGYTF.

This clonotype came up a few times. The chain links TRBV20-1 to TRBJ1-4; TRBD1 might be the D (5 bases). Germline-derived CDR1 and CDR2 are DFQATT and SNEGSKA (reference sequence). The CDR3 totals 14 residues. V shed 6 bases and J shed 10 bases, with 21 bases lying between them. This CDR3 reads CSANSGAPEGKLFF. The CDR3 DNA sequence: TGCAGTGCAAATTCCGGGGCCCCGGAGGGAAAACTGTTTTTT.

The chain joins TRBV5-5 to TRBJ2-3; possible D gene TRBD2, 6 bases. The germline CDR1 and CDR2 sequences are SGHKS and YYEKEE (reference sequence). The CDR3 sequence is 15 residues long. V was shortened by 2 bases and J by 6 bases, with 16 bases between the two germline ends. CDR3 in amino acids: CASSFRGNGADTQYF. The CDR3 DNA reads as TGTGCCAGCAGCTTTCGCGGGAACGGGGCCGATACGCAGTATTTT.

The chain is built from TRBV20-1 and TRBJ1-1; possibly TRBD1 for D (6 bases). The CDR3 spans 15 residues. With 6 bases removed from V and 1 base from J, the gap between germline ends came to 18 bases. Germline-derived CDR1 and CDR2 are DFQATT and SNEGSKA (reference sequence). CDR3 protein: CSAPGVRGRNTEAFF. CDR3 coding DNA: TGCAGTGCCCCCGGGGTCAGGGGACGGAACACTGAAGCTTTCTTT.

This clonotype was observed at least ten times. V is TRBV5-1 and J is TRBJ2-7; 11 bases agree with TRBD1. CDR1 SGHRS and CDR2 YFSETQ come from the germline V gene. With 1 base clipped from V and 6 bases from J, the junction kept 3 bases outside the gene matches. This CDR3 is built from 14 residues. The CDR3 protein is CASSLRGTGGEQYF. As DNA, the CDR3 is TGCGCCAGCAGCTTGCGGGGGACAGGGGGCGAGCAGTACTTC. The variable domain in full, completed from reference TRBV5-1 and TRBJ2-7, reads KAGVTQTPRYLIKTRGQQVTLSCSPISGHRSVSWYQQTPGQGLQFLFEYFSETQRNKGNFPGRFSGRQFSNSRSEMNVSTLELGDSALYLCASSLRGTGGEQYFGPGTRLTVT.

The chain employs TRBV12-3 or TRBV12-4 and TRBJ1-2, with 8 bases that match TRBD1. Trimming at V came to 5 bases and at J to 2 bases, leaving 4 bases not matched to a gene. This CDR3 has 14 amino acids. CDR3 residues: CASSTGQDNYGYTF. CDR3 DNA: TGTGCCAGCAGTACGGGACAGGACAACTATGGCTACACCTTC.

The CDR3 is CASSLNRGREQYF. DNA of the CDR3: TGTGCCAGCAGCTTAAATAGGGGGCGCGAGCAGTACTTC. This chain joins TRBV13 and TRBJ2-7; 7 nucleotides agree with TRBD1. This CDR3 spans 13 amino acids. V was pared by 2 bases and J by 6 bases, with 4 bases of the junction left unmatched. In germline, CDR1 is PRHDT, CDR2 FYEKMQ (reference sequence). The full variable domain, with the rest looked up from reference TRBV13 and TRBJ2-7, is AAGVIQSPRHLIKEKRETATLKCYPIPRHDTVYWYQQGPGQDPQFLISFYEKMQSDKGSIPDRFSAQQFSDYHSELNMSSLELGDSALYFCASSLNRGREQYFGPGTRLTVT.